These 3 T cell receptor beta chains were all obtained from the same sample, sequenced in a study of OX40 agonist ivuxolimab in advanced cancers. Here immunoSEQ multiplex PCR was the method, and the copy in TCRdb shows in-frame clones only, minus some. The sample shows tens of thousands of clones, about nine tenths of them seen only once. Here the sequenced sample was CD4+ or CD8+ T cells sorted from blood, taken in a trial of the OX40 agonist ivuxolimab. Every receptor here comes from an adult with an advanced solid tumor such as melanoma, head and neck, liver or kidney cancer.

The V call is TRBV7-9, the J call TRBJ1-5; possible D gene TRBD1, 6 bases. The CDR3 is 16 residues long. Trimming took 4 bases from V and 3 from J, leaving 16 bases between them. The V gene's germline CDR1 is SEHNR and CDR2 FQNEAQ (reference sequence). CDR3 region: CASSSSTGGNNQPQHF. The CDR3 coding sequence is TGTGCCAGCAGCTCCTCGACCGGGGGCAACAATCAGCCCCAGCATTTT.

The chain uses TRBV10-2 and TRBJ2-7; D might be TRBD1 (6 bases). The V and J ends lost 6 bases and 3 bases respectively, with 15 bases between them. In germline, CDR1 is WSHSY, CDR2 SAAADI. The CDR3 contains 14 residues. The DNA of the CDR3 is TGCGCCAGCAGCGGAGGACAGCTTGACTACGAGCAGTACTTC. The encoded protein is CASSGGQLDYEQYF.

This rearrangement joins TRBV5-1 to TRBJ2-1, with 8 positions matching TRBD1. J gave up 2 bases and V 2 bases, and 6 bases lay outside the gene matches. This CDR3 comprises 16 residues. Germline-derived CDR1 and CDR2 are SGHRS and YFSETQ. The CDR3 reads CASSLTPGGAYNEQFF. The CDR3 DNA is TGCGCCAGCAGCTTAACACCAGGGGGCGCCTACAATGAGCAGTTCTTC.